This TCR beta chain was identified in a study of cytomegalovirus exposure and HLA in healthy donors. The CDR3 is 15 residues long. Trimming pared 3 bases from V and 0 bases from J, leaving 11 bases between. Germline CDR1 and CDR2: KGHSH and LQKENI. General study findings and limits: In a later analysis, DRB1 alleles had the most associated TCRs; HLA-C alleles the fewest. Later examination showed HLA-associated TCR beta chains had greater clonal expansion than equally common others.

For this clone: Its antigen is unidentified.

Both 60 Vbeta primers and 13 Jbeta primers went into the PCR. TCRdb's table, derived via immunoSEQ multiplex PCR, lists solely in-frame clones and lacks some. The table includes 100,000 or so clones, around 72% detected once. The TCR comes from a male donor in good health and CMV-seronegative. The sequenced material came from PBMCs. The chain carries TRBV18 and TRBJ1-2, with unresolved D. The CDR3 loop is CASSPRAGANYGYTF. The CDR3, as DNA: TGTGCCAGCTCACCGAGGGCAGGAGCTAACTATGGCTACACCTTC.